This TCR beta chain was sequenced during a study of shared T cell receptors in the human thymus. CDR3 length equals 19 residues. V lost 4 bases, J lost 2 bases, and 15 bases stayed unmatched. Germline V gene sequence: CDR1 SGHNT, CDR2 YYREEE (reference sequence). Repertoires were generated with immunoSEQ multiplex PCR, while TCRdb's copy carries only in-frame clones and drops some. This table holds almost 550,000 clones, around 82% found once. The data also belong to a second study, concerning human thymus T cells. From that paper: Immunologically healthy infants in Finland undergoing congenital heart defect surgery were the donors.

The rearrangement uses TRBV5-4 and TRBJ2-5; 12 bases line up with TRBD2. The sequencing sample was made of thymocytes. This receptor was taken from a boy less than two years old with a congenital heart defect. Written as DNA, the CDR3 is TGTGCCAGCAGCCTCCCCTCCGGGACTAGCGGGTTGATTCAAGAGACCCAGTACTTC. Its protein product is CASSLPSGTSGLIQETQYF.